Each of the 25 T cell receptor beta chains below was sequenced from the same sample in a study of CD4 T cells in relation to SARS-CoV-2 and coronaviruses. The data were produced by immunoSEQ multiplex PCR, yet TCRdb's version contains in-frame clones alone and is incomplete. This sample has about 54,000 clones, with 90% to 95% found just once. The sample taken for sequencing was naive CD4+ T cells from PBMCs. Sample subset: naive CD4+ T cells isolated by negative enrichment. The receptors were sampled from an adult with COVID-19.

The CDR3 nucleotides are TGTGCCAGCAGTACCCCGGGACTAGACGAGACCCAGTACTTC. As protein: CASSTPGLDETQYF. The chain joins TRBV28 to TRBJ2-5; 8 nucleotides match TRBD2. The CDR3 runs to 14 residues. CDR1 and CDR2 from the germline V gene are MDHEN and SYDVKM. The J segment lost 5 bases and the V segment lost 5 bases, leaving 7 bases of the junction unmatched.

The chain combines TRBV7-9 with TRBJ2-3, with 7 bases that match TRBD1. CDR1 and CDR2 from the germline V gene are SEHNR and FQNEAQ (reference sequence). Losses at the gene ends were 1 base for V and 3 bases for J; bases not matched to a gene: 1. This CDR3 is 14 amino acids long. The chain's CDR3 is CASSLGTGTDTQYF. DNA for the CDR3: TGTGCCAGCAGCTTAGGGACAGGAACAGATACGCAGTATTTT.

The J gene is TRBJ2-5, the V gene TRBV6-5; 12 bases agree with TRBD2. CDR1 is MNHEY and CDR2 is SVGAGI in the germline V gene. The ends lost 4 bases at V and 2 bases at J; junction bases unmatched: 5. The CDR3 runs 16 residues. This chain's CDR3 is CASSFRLAGDQETQYF. Here the CDR3 DNA reads TGTGCCAGCAGTTTCCGACTAGCGGGAGATCAAGAGACCCAGTACTTC.

This clone was found once. The V call is TRBV28, the J call TRBJ2-7; TRBD2 aligns across 10 bases. CDR3 length equals 16 residues. The germline V gene encodes CDR1 MDHEN and CDR2 SYDVKM. V shed 5 bases and J 0 bases; nucleotides not matched to a gene: 7. The CDR3 coding sequence is TGTGCCAGCAGTCCTATTAGCGGGGGGATCTCCTACGAGCAGTACTTC. It codes for CASSPISGGISYEQYF.

V gene TRBV9 combines with J gene TRBJ2-3; 8 bases map to TRBD2. Unmatched junction bases numbered 9, after V lost 3 bases and J lost 6 bases. The CDR3 runs to 15 residues. CDR1 and CDR2 from the germline V gene are SGDLS and YYNGEE. The chain's CDR3 is CASSEGPSGFDTQYF. The CDR3 coding sequence is TGTGCCAGCAGCGAAGGCCCTAGCGGGTTTGATACGCAGTATTTT. Filled out from reference TRBV9 and TRBJ2-3, the complete variable domain reads DSGVTQTPKHLITATGQRVTLRCSPRSGDLSVYWYQQSLDQGLQFLIQYYNGEERAKGNILERFSAQQFPDLHSELNLSSLELGDSALYFCASSEGPSGFDTQYFGPGTRLTVL.

The V and J genes are TRBV28 and TRBJ2-5, with unresolved D. The CDR3 has 12 amino acids. Germline V gene data show CDR1 as MDHEN and CDR2 as SYDVKM. Trimming removed 5 bases at V and 5 bases at J, with 9 bases between. The DNA of the CDR3 is TGTGCCAGCAGTGGCCTCGGGGAGACCCAGTACTTC. Its translation is CASSGLGETQYF. Full variable domain (missing parts from reference TRBV28 and TRBJ2-5): DVKVTQSSRYLVKRTGEKVFLECVQDMDHENMFWYRQDPGLGLRLIYFSYDVKMKEKGDIPEGYSVSREKKERFSLILESASTNQTSMYLCASSGLGETQYFGPGTRLLVL.

The chain has TRBV5-8 and TRBJ2-2, with 13 positions matching TRBD2. CDR3 length: 17 amino acids. CDR1 and CDR2 from the germline V gene are SGHTS and YDEGEE. J was trimmed by 5 bases and V by 4 bases; bases with no gene match: 8. DNA of the CDR3: TGTGCCAGCAGCGTAACTAGCGGGAGGGCCGGTACCGGGGAGCTGTTTTTT. Its protein is CASSVTSGRAGTGELFF.

V usage is TRBV18 and J usage is TRBJ1-5; D possibly corresponds to TRBD1 (5 bases). The V end lost 2 bases, the J end lost 6 bases, and 11 bases lay between the germline ends. The CDR3 totals 14 residues. Germline CDR1 KGHSH, CDR2 LQKENI. DNA of the CDR3: TGTGCCAGCTCACCATCAGGGCAGGGTCAGCCCCAGCATTTT. This gives the protein CASSPSGQGQPQHF.

This clone is a singleton in its sample. V is TRBV5-1 and J is TRBJ1-2; D not certain. The V gene's germline CDR1 is SGHRS and CDR2 YFSETQ. The CDR3 contains 17 residues. Trimming stripped 1 base from V and 0 bases from J, with 16 bases between. The CDR3 nucleotides are TGCGCCAGCAGCTTGATCCGGTCCCGAGAACCTAACTATGGCTACACCTTC. Translating gives CASSLIRSREPNYGYTF.

The V gene is TRBV9, the J gene TRBJ2-2; 8 positions match TRBD2. The CDR3 runs to 16 residues. Per germline, CDR1 SGDLS and CDR2 YYNGEE. The J segment lost 5 bases and the V segment lost 0 bases, leaving 6 bases of the junction unmatched. DNA for the CDR3: TGTGCCAGCAGCGTAGGCCCAGCGGGAGTTACCGGGGAGCTGTTTTTT. As protein: CASSVGPAGVTGELFF.

This sequence joins TRBV18 and TRBJ2-1; the match to TRBD2 covers 7 bases. After removal of 0 bases from V and 8 bases from J, the junction contained 10 bases not matched to a gene. The CDR3 extends over 16 amino acids. Germline V CDR1 and CDR2: KGHSH, LQKENI. CDR3 sequence: CASSPPGGLGHDEQFF. CDR3 nucleotide sequence: TGTGCCAGCTCACCACCAGGAGGACTAGGTCACGATGAGCAGTTCTTC.

V and J are TRBV29-1 and TRBJ2-1; D could derive from TRBD1 or TRBD2 (6 bases each). Germline V gene data show CDR1 as SQVTM and CDR2 as ANQGSEA. This CDR3 region has 14 residues. Trimming pared 6 bases from V and 10 bases from J, leaving 22 bases between. CDR3 in DNA: TGCAGCGTAGGGGGGTCGGGAGAAGCGCGGGAGCAGTTCTTC. It is translated as CSVGGSGEAREQFF.

The chain carries TRBV30 and TRBJ2-1, with TRBD2 identical over 13 bases. The V and J ends lost 5 bases and 0 bases, in that order; junction bases with no gene match: 7. The length of the CDR3 is 17 residues. Germline V CDR1 and CDR2: GTSNPN, SVGIG (reference sequence). The CDR3: CAWGKGLAGYSYNEQFF. The CDR3 nucleotides are TGTGCCTGGGGAAAGGGACTAGCGGGGTACTCCTACAATGAGCAGTTCTTC.

This clone was detected once. The chain has TRBV28 and TRBJ2-7; TRBD1 might be the D (7 bases). Germline loops: CDR1 MDHEN, CDR2 SYDVKM. The CDR3 covers 17 residues. V dropped 9 bases and J dropped 0 bases, with 24 bases sitting between them. CDR3 region: CASTDRRAARSSYEQYF. Written as DNA, the CDR3 is TGTGCCAGTACGGACAGGAGGGCGGCAAGGAGCTCCTACGAGCAGTACTTC.

This clone appeared once. CDR3 sequence: CASSSPRLGGEQYF. The CDR3 region has the DNA TGCGCCAGCAGCTCGCCGCGCCTCGGGGGCGAGCAGTACTTC. The J gene is TRBJ2-7, the V gene TRBV5-1; tentative D call: TRBD2 (6 bases). Germline V lookup: CDR1 SGHRS, CDR2 YFSETQ. Deletions cut 3 bases from V and 6 bases from J, with 16 bases between. This CDR3 contains 14 residues.

The gene calls are TRBV15 and TRBJ2-7; 8 bases agree with TRBD2. The V gene end was trimmed by 1 base and the J gene end by 6 bases; junction bases not matched to a gene: 8. Germline loops: CDR1 LNHNV, CDR2 YYDKDF (reference sequence). The CDR3 sequence is 15 residues long. As DNA, the CDR3 is TGTGCCACCAGCAGAGTAGCGGGCCGGGGGGGCGAGCAGTACTTC. Encoded protein: CATSRVAGRGGEQYF.

The table lists this clone with a few counts. The chain links TRBV7-9 to TRBJ1-2; tentative D call: TRBD1 (5 bases). V dropped 5 bases and J dropped 8 bases, with 18 bases sitting between them. Looked up from germline, CDR1 is SEHNR and CDR2 is FQNEAQ (reference sequence). The CDR3 runs to 14 residues. The CDR3 spells CASSPTSWGWGYTF. The CDR3 nucleotides are TGTGCCAGCAGCCCGACGTCATGGGGCTGGGGCTACACCTTC.

J is TRBJ2-7 and V is TRBV9; D perhaps matches TRBD2 (6 bases). CDR1 and CDR2 from the germline V gene are SGDLS and YYNGEE. There are 14 residues in the CDR3. Trimming removed 0 bases at V and 5 bases at J, with 12 bases between. DNA for the CDR3: TGTGCCAGCAGCGTAGACGTGGGGGGAAACGAGCAGTACTTC. It yields the protein CASSVDVGGNEQYF.

The rearrangement links TRBV5-1 to TRBJ2-5, with a possible D match to TRBD1 (6 bases). The germline V and J ends were trimmed by 3 bases and 5 bases, with 14 bases remaining between them. This CDR3 contains 14 residues. Germline V gene data show CDR1 as SGHRS and CDR2 as YFSETQ. Here the CDR3 reads CASSSKQGWETQYF. CDR3 DNA sequence: TGCGCCAGCAGCTCCAAACAGGGTTGGGAGACCCAGTACTTC.

V is TRBV2 and J is TRBJ2-6; D gene uncertain. Trimming shortened V by 6 bases and J by 2 bases, and 14 bases separated the two germline ends. CDR1 is SNHLY, CDR2 FYNNEI, per germline. This CDR3 has 16 residues. DNA for the CDR3: TGTGCCAGCAGCGAGAACAGAGGTCCTGGGGCCAACGTCCTGACTTTC. This translates into CASSENRGPGANVLTF.

This clone occurred once. The V gene is TRBV6-5, the J gene TRBJ2-5, with 7 bases matching TRBD1. CDR1 and CDR2 from the germline V gene are MNHEY and SVGAGI. V dropped 2 bases and J dropped 2; count of bases not matched to a gene: 5. The CDR3 runs to 15 residues. The CDR3 is CASSYGTALQETQYF. The DNA of the CDR3 is TGTGCCAGCAGTTACGGGACAGCACTACAAGAGACCCAGTACTTC.

This clone was recorded only once. This chain links TRBV19 with TRBJ1-6; TRBD1 matches at 8 bases. This CDR3 is 15 amino acids long. The trim removed 4 bases at V and 5 bases at J, leaving 4 bases unmatched. Germline CDR1 and CDR2: LNHDA and SQIVND (reference sequence). This CDR3 reads CASSTTGEDNSPLHF. For the CDR3, the DNA is TGTGCCAGTAGTACGACAGGGGAGGATAATTCACCCCTCCACTTT. The full variable domain, with the rest looked up from reference TRBV19 and TRBJ1-6, is DGGITQSPKYLFRKEGQNVTLSCEQNLNHDAMYWYRQDPGQGLRLIYYSQIVNDFQKGDIAEGYSVSREKKESFPLTVTSAQKNPTAFYLCASSTTGEDNSPLHFGNGTRLTVT.

The genes are TRBV28 and TRBJ2-5; D possibly matches TRBD1 or TRBD2 (5 bases each). The CDR3 loop spans 16 amino acids. The germline V gene has CDR1 MDHEN and CDR2 SYDVKM. V gave up 4 bases and J gave up 1 base, with 16 bases separating them. CDR3 nucleotides: TGTGCCAGCAGTTCCCCCGGGGCAGGTTTCCAAGAGACCCAGTACTTC. Its protein product is CASSSPGAGFQETQYF.

This chain uses TRBV29-1 with TRBJ1-3, with D tentatively TRBD1 (6 bases). In germline, CDR1 is SQVTM, CDR2 ANQGSEA. The CDR3 is 16 residues long. The V and J ends lost 6 bases and 0 bases respectively, with 18 bases between them. The CDR3 protein is CSVPSWGPHSGNTIYF. For the CDR3, the DNA is TGCAGCGTGCCCAGTTGGGGGCCCCACTCTGGAAACACCATATATTTT. Looking up the rest from reference TRBV29-1 and TRBJ1-3 gives the full variable domain: SAVISQKPSRDICQRGTSLTIQCQVDSQVTMMFWYRQQPGQSLTLIATANQGSEATYESGFVIDKFPISRPNLTFSTLTVSNMSPEDSSIYLCSVPSWGPHSGNTIYFGEGSWLTVV.

V usage is TRBV28 and J usage is TRBJ2-7; the D is unclear. CDR1 and CDR2 from the germline V gene are MDHEN and SYDVKM. The V gene lost 4 bases and the J gene lost 4 bases, with 11 bases spanning the gap. The CDR3 spans 13 residues. The CDR3 region has the DNA TGTGCCAGCAGTTCCCCATCGAAATACGAGCAGTACTTC. It yields the protein CASSSPSKYEQYF.